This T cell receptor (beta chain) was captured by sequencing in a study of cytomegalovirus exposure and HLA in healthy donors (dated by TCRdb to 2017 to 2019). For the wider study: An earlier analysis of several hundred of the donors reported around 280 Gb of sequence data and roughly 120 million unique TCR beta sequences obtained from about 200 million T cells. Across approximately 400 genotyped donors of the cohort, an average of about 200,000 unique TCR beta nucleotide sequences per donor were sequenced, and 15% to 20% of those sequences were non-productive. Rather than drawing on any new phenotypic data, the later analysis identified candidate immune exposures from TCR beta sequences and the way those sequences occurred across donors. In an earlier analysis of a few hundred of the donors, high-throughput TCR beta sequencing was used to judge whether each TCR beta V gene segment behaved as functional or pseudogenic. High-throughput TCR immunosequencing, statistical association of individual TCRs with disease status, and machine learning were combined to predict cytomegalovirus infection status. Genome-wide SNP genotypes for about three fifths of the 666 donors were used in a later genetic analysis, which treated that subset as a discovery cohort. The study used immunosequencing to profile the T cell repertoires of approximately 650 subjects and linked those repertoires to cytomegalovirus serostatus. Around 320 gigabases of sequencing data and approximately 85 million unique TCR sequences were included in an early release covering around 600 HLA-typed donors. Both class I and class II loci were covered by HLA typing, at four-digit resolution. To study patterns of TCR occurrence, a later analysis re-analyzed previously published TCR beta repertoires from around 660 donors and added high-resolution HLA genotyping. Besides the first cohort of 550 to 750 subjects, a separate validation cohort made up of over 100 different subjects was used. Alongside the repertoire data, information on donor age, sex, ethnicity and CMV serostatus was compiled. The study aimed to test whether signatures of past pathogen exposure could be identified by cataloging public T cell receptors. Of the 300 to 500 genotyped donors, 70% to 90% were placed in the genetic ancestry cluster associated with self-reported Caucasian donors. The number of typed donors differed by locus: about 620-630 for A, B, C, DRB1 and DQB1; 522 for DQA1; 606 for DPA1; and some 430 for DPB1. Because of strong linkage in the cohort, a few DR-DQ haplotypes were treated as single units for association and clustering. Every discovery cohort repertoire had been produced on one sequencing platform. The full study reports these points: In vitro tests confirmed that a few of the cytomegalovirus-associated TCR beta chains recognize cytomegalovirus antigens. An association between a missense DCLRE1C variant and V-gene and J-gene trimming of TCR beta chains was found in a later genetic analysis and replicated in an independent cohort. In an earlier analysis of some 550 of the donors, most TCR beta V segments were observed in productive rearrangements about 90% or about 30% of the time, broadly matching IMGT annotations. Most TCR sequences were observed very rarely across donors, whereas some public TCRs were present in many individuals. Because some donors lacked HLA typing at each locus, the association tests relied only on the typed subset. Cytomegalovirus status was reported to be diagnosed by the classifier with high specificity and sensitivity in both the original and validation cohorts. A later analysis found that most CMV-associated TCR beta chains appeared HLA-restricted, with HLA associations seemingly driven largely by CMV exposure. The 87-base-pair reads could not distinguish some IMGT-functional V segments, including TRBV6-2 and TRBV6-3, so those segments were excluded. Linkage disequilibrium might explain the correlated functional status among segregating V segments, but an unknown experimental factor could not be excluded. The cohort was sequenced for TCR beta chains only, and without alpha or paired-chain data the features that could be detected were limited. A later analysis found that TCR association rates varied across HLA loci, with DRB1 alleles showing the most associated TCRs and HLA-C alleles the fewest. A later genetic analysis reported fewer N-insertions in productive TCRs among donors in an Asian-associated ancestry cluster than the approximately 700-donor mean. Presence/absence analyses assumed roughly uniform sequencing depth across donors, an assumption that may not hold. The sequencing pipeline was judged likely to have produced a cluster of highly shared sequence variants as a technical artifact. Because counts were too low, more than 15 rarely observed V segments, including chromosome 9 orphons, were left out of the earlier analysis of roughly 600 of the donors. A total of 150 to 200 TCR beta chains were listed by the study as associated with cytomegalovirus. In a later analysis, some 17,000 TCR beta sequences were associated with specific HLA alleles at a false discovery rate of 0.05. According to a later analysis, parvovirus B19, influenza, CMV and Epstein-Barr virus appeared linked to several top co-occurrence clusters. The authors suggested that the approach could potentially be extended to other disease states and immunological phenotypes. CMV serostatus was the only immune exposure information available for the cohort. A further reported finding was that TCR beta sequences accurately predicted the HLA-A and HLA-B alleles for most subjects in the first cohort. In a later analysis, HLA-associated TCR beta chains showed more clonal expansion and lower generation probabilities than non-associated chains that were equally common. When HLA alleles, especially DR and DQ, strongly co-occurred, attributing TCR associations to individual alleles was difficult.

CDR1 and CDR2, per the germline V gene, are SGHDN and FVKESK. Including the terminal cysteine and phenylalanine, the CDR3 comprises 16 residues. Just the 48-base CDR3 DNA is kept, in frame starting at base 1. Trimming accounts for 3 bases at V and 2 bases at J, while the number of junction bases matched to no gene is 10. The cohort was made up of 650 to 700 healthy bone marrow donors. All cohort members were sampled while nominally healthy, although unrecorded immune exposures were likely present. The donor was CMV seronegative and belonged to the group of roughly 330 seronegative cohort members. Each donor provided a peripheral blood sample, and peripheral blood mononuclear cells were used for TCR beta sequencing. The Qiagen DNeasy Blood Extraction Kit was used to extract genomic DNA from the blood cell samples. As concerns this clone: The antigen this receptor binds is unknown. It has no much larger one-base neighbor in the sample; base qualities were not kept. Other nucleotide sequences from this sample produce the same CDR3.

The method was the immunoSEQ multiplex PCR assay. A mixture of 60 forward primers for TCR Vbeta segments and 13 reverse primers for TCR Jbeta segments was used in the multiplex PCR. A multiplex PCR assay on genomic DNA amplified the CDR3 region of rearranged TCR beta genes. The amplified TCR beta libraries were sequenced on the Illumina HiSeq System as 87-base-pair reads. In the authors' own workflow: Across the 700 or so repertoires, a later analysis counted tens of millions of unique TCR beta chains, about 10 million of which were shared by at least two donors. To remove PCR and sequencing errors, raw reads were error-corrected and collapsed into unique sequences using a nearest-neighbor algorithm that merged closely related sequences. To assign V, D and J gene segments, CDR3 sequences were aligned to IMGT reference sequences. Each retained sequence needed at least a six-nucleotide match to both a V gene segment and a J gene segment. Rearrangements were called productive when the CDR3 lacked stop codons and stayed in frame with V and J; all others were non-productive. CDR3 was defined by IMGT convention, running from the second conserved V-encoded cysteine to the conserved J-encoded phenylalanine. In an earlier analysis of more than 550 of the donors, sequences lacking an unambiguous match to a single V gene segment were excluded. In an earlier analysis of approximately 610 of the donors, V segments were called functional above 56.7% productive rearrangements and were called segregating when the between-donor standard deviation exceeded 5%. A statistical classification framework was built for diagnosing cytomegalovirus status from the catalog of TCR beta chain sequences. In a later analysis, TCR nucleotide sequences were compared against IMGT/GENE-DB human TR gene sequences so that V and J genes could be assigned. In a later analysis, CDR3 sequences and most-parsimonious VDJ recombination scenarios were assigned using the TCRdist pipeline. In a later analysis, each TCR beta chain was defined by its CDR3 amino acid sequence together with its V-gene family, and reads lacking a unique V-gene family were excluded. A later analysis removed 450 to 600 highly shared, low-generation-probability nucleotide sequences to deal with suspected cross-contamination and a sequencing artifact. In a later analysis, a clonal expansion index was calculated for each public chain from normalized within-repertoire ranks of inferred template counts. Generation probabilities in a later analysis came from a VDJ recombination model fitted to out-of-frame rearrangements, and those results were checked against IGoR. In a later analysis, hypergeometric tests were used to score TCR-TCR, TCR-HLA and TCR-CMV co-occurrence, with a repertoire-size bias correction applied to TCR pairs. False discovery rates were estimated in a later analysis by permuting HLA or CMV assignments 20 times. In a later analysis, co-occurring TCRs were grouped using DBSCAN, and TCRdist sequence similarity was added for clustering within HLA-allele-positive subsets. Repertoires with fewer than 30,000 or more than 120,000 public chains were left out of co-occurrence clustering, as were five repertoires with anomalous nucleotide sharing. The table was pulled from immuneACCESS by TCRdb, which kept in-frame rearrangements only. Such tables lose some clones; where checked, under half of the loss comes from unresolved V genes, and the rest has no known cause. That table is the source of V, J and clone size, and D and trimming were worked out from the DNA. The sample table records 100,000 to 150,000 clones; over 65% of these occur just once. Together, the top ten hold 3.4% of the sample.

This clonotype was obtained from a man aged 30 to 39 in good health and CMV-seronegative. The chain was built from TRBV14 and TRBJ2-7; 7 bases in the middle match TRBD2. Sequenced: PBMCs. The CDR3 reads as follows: CASSHQAGIGPYEQYF. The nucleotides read TGTGCCAGCAGCCATCAAGCGGGGATTGGCCCCTACGAGCAGTACTTC.